This record looks at one T cell receptor beta chain sequence and its context. The sample belongs to a study of technical replicates of blood from a handful of donors. The table came from immunoSEQ multiplex PCR; TCRdb's copy has only in-frame clones and leaves some out. The sample yields tens of thousands of clones, approximately 96% seen once. V was clipped by 4 bases and J by 3 bases; unmatched bases: 7. Germline V gives CDR1 SGDLS, CDR2 YYNGEE. The CDR3 is 16 residues long. This clonotype originated in a human donor in good health. Sample: T cells isolated from PBMCs. V and J are TRBV9 and TRBJ2-1; 10 positions agree with TRBD2. The CDR3 loop is CASSPDSSGGYNEQFF. In DNA form, the CDR3 reads TGTGCCAGCAGCCCAGACTCTAGCGGGGGCTACAATGAGCAGTTCTTC.